This TCR beta chain was obtained from a study of T cell repertoires in cytomegalovirus infection. V was pared by 4 bases and J by 7 bases, with 20 bases between. CDR1 is ENHRY and CDR2 is SYGVKD in the germline V gene. The CDR3 extends over 16 amino acids. TCRdb reanalysed the reads using MiXCR and keeps one entry per CDR3 protein. The data show roughly 920,000 distinct CDR3 sequences, approximately 33% seen once. Study-level points and caveats: Based on cumulative public TCR beta family frequency, carriers of CMV plus the relevant HLA were identified.

About this clonotype itself: Its antigen is as yet unknown.

The chain joins TRBV10-3 to TRBJ2-1; maybe TRBD1 (7 bases). This TCR derives from a human donor in good health (CMV status not recorded). Some clones in this sample may be carry-over from other donors' samples. The material sequenced was cultured CD8+ T cells from PBMCs, taken from culture after CMV antigen stimulation. This chain's CDR3 is CAISGGAGTVVNEQFF. The CDR3 nucleotides are TGTGCCATCAGTGGGGGGGCCGGGACAGTGGTTAATGAGCAGTTCTTC.